A single sample is the source of the 21 T cell receptor beta chains below, sequenced in a study of neurological immune-mediated disorders (dated by TCRdb to the late 2010s). The library was produced with 5' RACE. The sequencing machine was an Illumina HiSeq 2500. In TCRdb, the public reads were trimmed at Q25 with fastp and aligned with MiXCR, with productive beta chains retained. Rows are combined by CDR3 protein, so each entry shows the most common genes and DNA. The sample contains roughly 62,000 distinct CDR3 sequences, around 4.7% of them found a single time. Jointly, the top ten make up 3.4% of the sample. The sequenced sample consisted of PBMCs. The receptor set was obtained from a woman aged 50 to 65 with multiple sclerosis.

This clonotype was observed at least ten times. The CDR3 loop is CASSLMVLDNEQFF. Written as DNA, the CDR3 is TGCGCCAGCAGCTTGATGGTTCTGGACAATGAGCAGTTCTTC. The rearrangement joins TRBV5-1 to TRBJ2-1; D unresolved. From germline, CDR1 is SGHRS and CDR2 YFSETQ. Trimming removed 1 base at V and 5 bases at J, with 10 bases between. The CDR3 totals 14 residues.

This clonotype has at least ten counts. The V call is TRBV3-1, the J call TRBJ2-5; D is perhaps TRBD1 or TRBD2 (5 bases each). CDR1 and CDR2 (germline): LGHDT, YNNKEL (reference sequence). The length of the CDR3 is 13 residues. With 7 bases removed from V and 3 bases from J, the gap between germline ends came to 12 bases. CDR3 region: CASNRDGEETQYF. The CDR3 DNA is TGTGCCAGCAACCGGGACGGGGAAGAGACCCAGTACTTC.

This clonotype was seen at least ten times. The chain couples TRBV3-1 to TRBJ1-1; D not resolved. The CDR3 is 15 amino acids. Trimming removed 5 bases from V and 3 bases from J, with 16 bases in between. Per the germline V gene, CDR1 is LGHDT and CDR2 is YNNKEL (reference sequence). This CDR3 is CASSVESAGDTEAFF. In DNA, the CDR3 is TGTGCCAGCAGCGTAGAGTCGGCCGGGGACACTGAAGCTTTCTTT.

This clonotype has just a few counts. This chain links TRBV7-2 with TRBJ2-4, with D possibly being TRBD1 (6 bases). Germline lookup yields CDR1 SGHTA and CDR2 FQGNSA. Trimming pared 6 bases from V and 0 bases from J, leaving 12 bases between. The CDR3 runs 15 residues. CDR3 in DNA: TGTGCCAGCAGTCCGGGACAACTAGCCAAAAACATTCAGTACTTC. Translated, it gives CASSPGQLAKNIQYF. The full variable domain, its missing parts supplied by reference TRBV7-2 and TRBJ2-4, is GAGVSQSPSNKVTEKGKDVELRCDPISGHTALYWYRQSLGQGLEFLIYFQGNSAPDKSGLPSDRFSAERTGGSVSTLTIQRTQQEDSAVYLCASSPGQLAKNIQYFGAGTRLSVL.

This clonotype has ten or more counts. The V call is TRBV12-3 or TRBV12-4, the J call TRBJ1-2, with TRBD1 matching 8 bases. With V trimmed by 5 bases and J by 8 bases, 10 bases remained unmatched. The CDR3 sequence is 14 residues long. The CDR3 sequence is CASSKQDRARGYTF. For the CDR3, the DNA is TGTGCCAGCAGTAAACAGGACAGGGCGCGGGGCTACACCTTC.

In its sample, this clonotype was seen many times. The chain joins TRBV10-3 to TRBJ2-1; the match to TRBD2 covers 8 bases. The CDR3 length is 16 residues. The ends lost 7 bases at V and 2 bases at J; junction bases unmatched: 10. The V gene's germline CDR1 is ENHRY and CDR2 SYGVKD. CDR3 nucleotide sequence: TGTGCCATCATGAGGGTGTCGGGGGGGACCTACAATGAGCAGTTCTTC. Amino acids: CAIMRVSGGTYNEQFF.

A few counts support this clonotype. J is TRBJ2-5 and V is TRBV5-1; 8 nucleotides agree with TRBD1. Germline CDR1 and CDR2: SGHRS and YFSETQ. The CDR3 totals 15 residues. The trim removed 4 bases at V and 5 bases at J, leaving 10 bases unmatched. The CDR3 region has the DNA TGCGCCAGCAGCCCACTGACAGGGGACCTGGAGACCCAGTACTTC. This sequence encodes CASSPLTGDLETQYF.

This clonotype showed up many times. The gene calls are TRBV5-1 and TRBJ1-1; TRBD1 might be the D (5 bases). CDR1 SGHRS and CDR2 YFSETQ come from the germline V gene. The CDR3 runs to 14 residues. Trimming stripped 3 bases from V and 4 bases from J, with 13 bases between. CDR3 protein: CASSWDSEGTEAFF. CDR3 coding DNA: TGCGCCAGCAGCTGGGACTCCGAGGGCACTGAAGCTTTCTTT.

This clonotype was counted many times. The chain couples TRBV9 to TRBJ2-2; 8 bases match TRBD2. Germline CDR1 and CDR2: SGDLS and YYNGEE. Trimming took 4 bases from V and 5 from J; bases not matched to a gene: 4. The length of the CDR3 is 14 residues. CDR3 sequence: CASSPRGGTGELFF. The CDR3 nucleotides are TGTGCCAGCAGCCCCCGGGGGGGTACCGGGGAGCTGTTTTTT.

This clonotype was found many times. The chain links TRBV5-1 to TRBJ1-2; 12 positions agree with TRBD1. With V trimmed by 4 bases and J by 3 bases, 10 bases remained unmatched. This CDR3 comprises 17 residues. Germline loops: CDR1 SGHRS, CDR2 YFSETQ. The CDR3 spells CASSADPGQGAHYGYTF. The CDR3 DNA reads TGCGCCAGCAGCGCAGATCCGGGACAGGGGGCGCACTATGGCTACACCTTC. The full variable domain, its missing parts supplied by reference TRBV5-1 and TRBJ1-2, is KAGVTQTPRYLIKTRGQQVTLSCSPISGHRSVSWYQQTPGQGLQFLFEYFSETQRNKGNFPGRFSGRQFSNSRSEMNVSTLELGDSALYLCASSADPGQGAHYGYTFGSGTRLTVV.

This clonotype occurred many times. The chain couples TRBV7-8 to TRBJ2-3, with 8 bases matching TRBD2. Per the germline V gene, CDR1 is SGHVS and CDR2 is FQNEAQ. The CDR3 is 15 residues long. Germline trimming cut 4 bases from V and 5 bases from J; bases unmatched to any gene: 8. In nucleotides, the CDR3 is TGTGCCAGCAGCTATTCCGGGGGGGCTGGAGATACGCAGTATTTT. Protein: CASSYSGGAGDTQYF.

The V gene is TRBV5-1, the J gene TRBJ2-1; 15 nucleotides match TRBD2. J gave up 7 bases and V 3 bases, and 2 bases lay outside the gene matches. Germline V gene data show CDR1 as SGHRS and CDR2 as YFSETQ. The CDR3 sequence is 15 residues long. In DNA form, the CDR3 reads TGCGCCAGCAGCTGGACTAGCGGGGGGGCGAATGAGCAGTTCTTC. Translated: CASSWTSGGANEQFF.

As to this clonotype: A much more abundant neighbour one base away suggests this may be a read error. The chain recombines TRBV20-1 with TRBJ2-4, with D possibly TRBD2 on 5 matching bases. The CDR3 runs to 13 residues. CDR1 is DFQATT and CDR2 is SNEGSKA in the germline V gene (reference sequence). V was pared by 6 bases and J by 7 bases, with 16 bases between. In DNA, the CDR3 is TGCAGTGCCCGACCAGCGGTTATTAACATTCAGTACTTC. Translating it yields CSARPAVINIQYF.

This clonotype was counted at least ten times. The V gene is TRBV5-1, the J gene TRBJ1-4, with D possibly TRBD1 on 5 matching bases. Germline-derived CDR1 and CDR2 are SGHRS and YFSETQ. V was shortened by 1 base and J by 7 bases, with 11 bases between the two germline ends. CDR3 length equals 14 residues. CDR3 loop: CASSLPGQGEKLFF. DNA for the CDR3: TGCGCCAGCAGCTTGCCGGGGCAGGGTGAAAAACTGTTTTTT.

This clonotype was observed a handful of times. This chain links TRBV7-8 with TRBJ2-7; 7 nucleotides agree with TRBD1. The V gene end was trimmed by 5 bases and the J gene end by 6 bases; junction bases not matched to a gene: 7. Germline values: CDR1 SGHVS, CDR2 FQNEAQ. The CDR3 is 13 residues long. The CDR3 DNA follows: TGTGCCAGCAGCGTTAAAAGGGGGCGCGAGCAGTACTTC. Translation: CASSVKRGREQYF.

The chain's CDR3 is CASSPGRDEQFF. The DNA of the CDR3 is TGTGCCAGCAGCCCAGGCCGGGATGAGCAGTTCTTC. The V gene is TRBV6-5, the J gene TRBJ2-1; D not resolved. V was pared by 6 bases and J by 8 bases, with 11 bases between. Per germline, CDR1 MNHEY and CDR2 SVGAGI. This CDR3 spans 12 amino acids.

This clonotype has more than one count but fewer than ten. The chain is built from TRBV18 and TRBJ2-1, with 8 bases aligning to TRBD2. In germline, CDR1 is KGHSH, CDR2 LQKENI. CDR3 length: 14 amino acids. The J segment lost 8 bases and the V segment lost 2 bases, leaving 5 bases of the junction unmatched. CDR3: CASSPSGTRDEQFF. Written as DNA, the CDR3 is TGTGCCAGCTCACCATCGGGGACTAGGGATGAGCAGTTCTTC. The variable domain in full, completed from reference TRBV18 and TRBJ2-1, reads NAGVMQNPRHLVRRRGQEARLRCSPMKGHSHVYWYRQLPEEGLKFMVYLQKENIIDESGMPKERFSAEFPKEGPSILRIQQVVRGDSAAYFCASSPSGTRDEQFFGPGTRLTVL.

The sample holds many counts of this clonotype. The CDR3 DNA reads TGTGCCAGCAGCCTCGACAGGGTACGGAACACCATATATTTT. This gives the protein CASSLDRVRNTIYF. The chain carries TRBV28 and TRBJ1-3, with 7 bases matching TRBD1. CDR1 MDHEN and CDR2 SYDVKM come from the germline V gene. The CDR3 sequence is 14 residues long. V trimming: 6 bases; J trimming: 7 bases; junction bases outside the gene matches: 9. Variable domain in full (rest from reference TRBV28 and TRBJ1-3): DVKVTQSSRYLVKRTGEKVFLECVQDMDHENMFWYRQDPGLGLRLIYFSYDVKMKEKGDIPEGYSVSREKKERFSLILESASTNQTSMYLCASSLDRVRNTIYFGEGSWLTVV.

Many counts were recorded for this clonotype. The CDR3 loop is CASIPGQALYEQYF. The CDR3 region has the DNA TGTGCCAGCATCCCCGGACAGGCCCTCTACGAGCAGTACTTC. V usage is TRBV27 and J usage is TRBJ2-7; 7 nucleotides agree with TRBD1. This CDR3 is built from 14 residues. Losses at the gene ends were 7 bases for V and 3 bases for J; bases not matched to a gene: 9. CDR1 and CDR2 (germline): MNHEY, SMNVEV (reference sequence).

In its sample, this clonotype was seen many times. The chain combines TRBV6-1 with TRBJ2-3; D possibly uses TRBD1 or TRBD2 (6 bases each). CDR3 length equals 14 residues. V lost 7 bases and J 2 bases, leaving 13 bases between the germline ends. Per the germline V gene, CDR1 is MNHNS and CDR2 is SASEGT. DNA for the CDR3: TGTGCCAGCACCGGGGGCCCCCCCACAGATACGCAGTATTTT. Translation gives CASTGGPPTDTQYF.

This clonotype was counted at least ten times. This rearrangement joins TRBV10-3 to TRBJ2-3, with D tentatively TRBD1 (6 bases). Germline V CDR1 and CDR2: ENHRY, SYGVKD. The CDR3 runs 15 residues. Trimming shortened V by 6 bases and J by 2 bases, and 15 bases separated the two germline ends. Written as DNA, the CDR3 is TGTGCCATCAGGCCCAGGACAGAGGTCACAGATACGCAGTATTTT. Amino acid sequence: CAIRPRTEVTDTQYF.